A selection of T cell receptor beta chains follows, all from one sample in a study of T-cell memory formation after mild COVID-19. TCRdb reanalysed the 5' RACE reads using MiXCR and keeps one entry per CDR3 protein. Found here are approximately 410,000 distinct CDR3 sequences, 20% to 30% of them singletons; the top ten hold around 14%. The sequenced sample consisted of PBMCs or a T cell subset sorted from them (not recorded which). The receptors were gathered from an adult woman who had mild COVID-19 (a few samples of this study predate the infection). Cell type and time point are not known. Both conserved end residues are part of each CDR3. D genes are given only for firm matches. Clone size is shown for a subset of rows, as once, few, many or a class of expanded clone.

d_gene: NA; j_gene: TRBJ2-7; v_gene: TRBV5-1; abundance: NA; CDR3nt: TGCGCCAGCAGCTTGGAGGACAACTACGAGCAGTACTTC; CDR3aa: CASSLEDNYEQYF
d_gene: NA; j_gene: TRBJ2-7; v_gene: TRBV18; abundance: few; CDR3nt: TGTGCCAGCTCACCATCGGGGCCCCACGAGCAGTACTTC; CDR3aa: CASSPSGPHEQYF
d_gene: TRBD2; j_gene: TRBJ2-7; v_gene: TRBV15; abundance: NA; CDR3nt: TGTGCCACCAGTGGGGGAGGAGCGGGAGAACGCGAGCAGTACTTC; CDR3aa: CATSGGGAGEREQYF
d_gene: TRBD2; j_gene: TRBJ2-5; v_gene: TRBV11-3; abundance: NA; CDR3nt: TGTGCCAGCAGCTTACGGGGGGGCGCAGAGACCCAGTACTTC; CDR3aa: CASSLRGGAETQYF
d_gene: NA; j_gene: TRBJ1-1; v_gene: TRBV5-1; abundance: few; CDR3nt: TGCGCCAGCAGCTTACAGGTTCTGAACACTGAAGCTTTCTTT; CDR3aa: CASSLQVLNTEAFF
d_gene: TRBD2; j_gene: TRBJ2-7; v_gene: TRBV7-2; abundance: NA; CDR3nt: TGTGCCAGCACCCCTACGCCCGGGGGGGAGCAGTACTTC; CDR3aa: CASTPTPGGEQYF
d_gene: NA; j_gene: TRBJ2-7; v_gene: TRBV5-6; abundance: NA; CDR3nt: TGTGCCAGCAGCTTGGGTGGCGGGCGATACTCCTACGAGCAGTACTTC; CDR3aa: CASSLGGGRYSYEQYF
d_gene: TRBD1; j_gene: TRBJ1-1; v_gene: TRBV25-1; abundance: few; CDR3nt: TGTGCCAGCAGTGAATCCCGCAGGGGGCTCACTGAAGCTTTCTTT; CDR3aa: CASSESRRGLTEAFF
d_gene: NA; j_gene: TRBJ2-5; v_gene: TRBV11-2; abundance: NA; CDR3nt: TGTGCCAGCACCCCAGCGGAGACCCAGTACTTC; CDR3aa: CASTPAETQYF
d_gene: NA; j_gene: TRBJ2-7; v_gene: TRBV2; abundance: NA; CDR3nt: TGTGCCAGCAGCGTGGCGTGGGGGGCTCTAGAGCAGTACTTC; CDR3aa: CASSVAWGALEQYF
d_gene: TRBD1; j_gene: TRBJ1-1; v_gene: TRBV6-1; abundance: few; CDR3nt: TGTGCCAGCAGTGAATGGGGGGACAGTGAAGCTTTCTTT; CDR3aa: CASSEWGDSEAFF
d_gene: NA; j_gene: TRBJ2-1; v_gene: TRBV5-1; abundance: few; CDR3nt: TGCGCCAGCAGCTCCTCGACTAGCTACAATGAGCAGTTCTTC; CDR3aa: CASSSSTSYNEQFF
d_gene: NA; j_gene: TRBJ2-1; v_gene: TRBV10-3; abundance: NA; CDR3nt: TGTGCCATCAGTGAGTCGTTCTCAAGGAGCTCCTACAATGAGCAGTTCTTC; CDR3aa: CAISESFSRSSYNEQFF
d_gene: NA; j_gene: TRBJ2-1; v_gene: TRBV7-2; abundance: few; CDR3nt: TGTGCCAGCAGCTTAGGGGACTTTCAGGATGAGCAGTTCTTC; CDR3aa: CASSLGDFQDEQFF
d_gene: NA; j_gene: TRBJ1-5; v_gene: TRBV6-4; abundance: NA; CDR3nt: TGTGCCAGCAGTGACTCCACCGGGGGCCCCACCGCCCAGCATTTT; CDR3aa: CASSDSTGGPTAQHF
d_gene: NA; j_gene: TRBJ1-1; v_gene: TRBV12-3/TRBV12-4; abundance: many; CDR3nt: TGTGCCAGCAGTGGTGGGCAGAACACTGAAGCTTTCTTT; CDR3aa: CASSGGQNTEAFF
d_gene: TRBD2; j_gene: TRBJ2-1; v_gene: TRBV12-5; abundance: NA; CDR3nt: TGTGCTAGTGGTTTTTTTCGAACTAGCGGGGGCGTTGAGCAGTTCTTC; CDR3aa: CASGFFRTSGGVEQFF
d_gene: TRBD1; j_gene: TRBJ1-1; v_gene: TRBV9; abundance: NA; CDR3nt: TGTGCCAGCAGCGCGGAGGGGACAGGTGAAACTTTCTTT; CDR3aa: CASSAEGTGETFF
d_gene: NA; j_gene: TRBJ1-2; v_gene: TRBV5-1; abundance: NA; CDR3nt: TGCGCCAGCAGCTCCCAGGCCGTAACAAGAGCTAACTATGGCTACACCTTC; CDR3aa: CASSSQAVTRANYGYTF
d_gene: TRBD1; j_gene: TRBJ1-3; v_gene: TRBV12-3/TRBV12-4; abundance: few; CDR3nt: TGTGCCAGCAGTTTGAGCAGGGGGGGATTGATCCTTAGCTCTGGAAACACCATATATTTT; CDR3aa: CASSLSRGGLILSSGNTIYF
d_gene: NA; j_gene: TRBJ2-7; v_gene: TRBV12-3/TRBV12-4; abundance: NA; CDR3nt: TGTGCCAGCAGTTTGGAGGGCCCCTTGAAGTACTTC; CDR3aa: CASSLEGPLKYF
d_gene: NA; j_gene: TRBJ1-2; v_gene: TRBV20-1; abundance: NA; CDR3nt: TGCAGTGCTAGTAAGGGCGCAGGGGTGTTCGGCTACACCTTC; CDR3aa: CSASKGAGVFGYTF
d_gene: NA; j_gene: TRBJ1-2; v_gene: TRBV5-1; abundance: NA; CDR3nt: TGCGCCAGCAGCTTGGTAGGGGGGGCGCATGATGGCTACACCTTC; CDR3aa: CASSLVGGAHDGYTF
d_gene: NA; j_gene: TRBJ1-3; v_gene: TRBV7-9; abundance: NA; CDR3nt: TGTGCCAGCAGCTTAGAATCTACCATATATTTT; CDR3aa: CASSLESTIYF
d_gene: NA; j_gene: TRBJ2-5; v_gene: TRBV24-1; abundance: NA; CDR3nt: TGTGCCACCAGTGTGGGCGGGAACCAAGAGACCCAGTACTTC; CDR3aa: CATSVGGNQETQYF
d_gene: TRBD2; j_gene: TRBJ2-1; v_gene: TRBV14; abundance: NA; CDR3nt: TGTGCCAGCAGCCAAGATCACGGCGGGAGGGCCGTTGAGCAGTTCTTC; CDR3aa: CASSQDHGGRAVEQFF
d_gene: TRBD1; j_gene: TRBJ1-1; v_gene: TRBV29-1; abundance: NA; CDR3nt: TGCAGCGACCATACAGGGGGCTTGACTGAAGCTTTCTTT; CDR3aa: CSDHTGGLTEAFF
d_gene: TRBD1; j_gene: TRBJ1-2; v_gene: TRBV30; abundance: NA; CDR3nt: TGTGCCTGGAGCTCCCCCAGGGGGATAGGGGGCTACACCTTC; CDR3aa: CAWSSPRGIGGYTF